This T cell receptor (beta chain) was identified in a study of blood T cell repertoires in COVID-19. Study details: From the United States, Italy and Spain came samples of acute and convalescent COVID-19.

The germline V gene has CDR1 SNHLY and CDR2 FYNNEI. The CDR3 has 15 amino acids. With V trimmed by 3 bases and J by 4 bases, 6 bases remained unmatched. Seattle's enrolled individuals joined amid active infection and were then monitored longitudinally. Here immunoSEQ multiplex PCR was the method, and the copy in TCRdb shows in-frame clones only, minus some. There are about 210,000 clones in the sample; about four fifths occur only once, and about 7.8% lies in the top ten. V is TRBV2 and J is TRBJ2-1, with 7 nucleotides matching TRBD2. Sequenced input: peripheral blood. The receptor's source is a woman aged 80 or over with COVID-19, enrolled during active disease. The CDR3 nucleotides read TGTGCCAGCAGTGAGGAGCTAGCGGAATACAATGAGCAGTTCTTC. Protein sequence: CASSEELAEYNEQFF.